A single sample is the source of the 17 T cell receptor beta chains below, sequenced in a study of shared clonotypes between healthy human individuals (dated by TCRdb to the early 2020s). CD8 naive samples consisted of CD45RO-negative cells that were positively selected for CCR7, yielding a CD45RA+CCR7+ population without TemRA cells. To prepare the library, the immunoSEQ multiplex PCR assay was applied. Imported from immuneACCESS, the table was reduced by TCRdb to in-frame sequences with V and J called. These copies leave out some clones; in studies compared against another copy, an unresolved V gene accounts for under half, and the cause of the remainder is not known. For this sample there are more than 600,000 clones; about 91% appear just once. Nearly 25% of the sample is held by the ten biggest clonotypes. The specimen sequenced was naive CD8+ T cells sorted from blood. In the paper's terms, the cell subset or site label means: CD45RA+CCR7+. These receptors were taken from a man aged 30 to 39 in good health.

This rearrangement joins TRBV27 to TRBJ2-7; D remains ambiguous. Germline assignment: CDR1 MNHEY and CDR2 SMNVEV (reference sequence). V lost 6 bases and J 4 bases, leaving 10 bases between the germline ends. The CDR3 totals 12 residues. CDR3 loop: CASRGSVYEQYF. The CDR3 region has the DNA TGTGCCAGCAGGGGATCAGTTTACGAGCAGTACTTC.

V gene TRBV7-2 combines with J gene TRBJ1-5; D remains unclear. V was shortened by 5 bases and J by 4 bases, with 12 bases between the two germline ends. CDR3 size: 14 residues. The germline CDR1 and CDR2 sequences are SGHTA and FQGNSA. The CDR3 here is CASSPHRRNQPQHF. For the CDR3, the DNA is TGTGCCAGCAGCCCCCATCGAAGGAATCAGCCCCAGCATTTT.

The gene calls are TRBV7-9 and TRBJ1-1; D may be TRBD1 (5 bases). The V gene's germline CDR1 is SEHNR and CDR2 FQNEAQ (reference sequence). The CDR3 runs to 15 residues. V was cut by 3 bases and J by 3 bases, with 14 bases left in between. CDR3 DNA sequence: TGTGCCAGCAGCTTCCTTTCAGGGCTGGACACTGAAGCTTTCTTT. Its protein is CASSFLSGLDTEAFF.

CDR3 amino acids: CASIDREGPTGELFF. The DNA of the CDR3 is TGTGCCAGCATAGACAGGGAGGGCCCCACCGGGGAGCTGTTTTTT. V and J are TRBV11-2 and TRBJ2-2, with D possibly being TRBD1 or TRBD2 (7 bases each). The CDR3 has 15 residues. Trimming removed 7 bases at V and 4 bases at J, with 16 bases between. Germline values: CDR1 SGHAT, CDR2 FQNNGV.

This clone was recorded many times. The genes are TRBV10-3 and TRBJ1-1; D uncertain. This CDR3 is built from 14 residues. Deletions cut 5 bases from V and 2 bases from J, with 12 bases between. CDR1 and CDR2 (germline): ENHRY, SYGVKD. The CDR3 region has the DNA TGTGCCATCAGTCTAGACCCTTTCAACACTGAAGCTTTCTTT. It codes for CAISLDPFNTEAFF.

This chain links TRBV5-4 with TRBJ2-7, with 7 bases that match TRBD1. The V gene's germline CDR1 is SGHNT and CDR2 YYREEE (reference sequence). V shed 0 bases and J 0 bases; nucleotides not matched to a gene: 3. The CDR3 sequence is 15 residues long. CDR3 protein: CASSLDRGSSYEQYF. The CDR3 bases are TGTGCCAGCAGCTTGGACAGGGGCTCCTCCTACGAGCAGTACTTC.

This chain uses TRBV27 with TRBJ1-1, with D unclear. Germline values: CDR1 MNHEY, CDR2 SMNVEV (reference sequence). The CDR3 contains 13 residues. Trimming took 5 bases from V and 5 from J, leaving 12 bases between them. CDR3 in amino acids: CASSPGGITEAFF. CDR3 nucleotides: TGTGCCAGCAGTCCCGGCGGTATTACTGAAGCTTTCTTT.

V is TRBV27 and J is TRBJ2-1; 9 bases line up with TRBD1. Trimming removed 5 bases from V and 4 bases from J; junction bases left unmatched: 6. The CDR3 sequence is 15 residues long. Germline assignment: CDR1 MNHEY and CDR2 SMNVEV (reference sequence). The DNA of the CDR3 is TGTGCCAGCAGTCCCCGGGACAGGGCTTACAATGAGCAGTTCTTC. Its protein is CASSPRDRAYNEQFF.

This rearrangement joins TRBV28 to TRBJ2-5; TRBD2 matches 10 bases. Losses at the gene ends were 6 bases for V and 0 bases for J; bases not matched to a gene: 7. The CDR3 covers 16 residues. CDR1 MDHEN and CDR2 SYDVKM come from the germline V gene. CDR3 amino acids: CASRLSGTSDQETQYF. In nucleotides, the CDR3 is TGTGCCAGCAGACTCTCCGGGACTAGCGACCAAGAGACCCAGTACTTC.

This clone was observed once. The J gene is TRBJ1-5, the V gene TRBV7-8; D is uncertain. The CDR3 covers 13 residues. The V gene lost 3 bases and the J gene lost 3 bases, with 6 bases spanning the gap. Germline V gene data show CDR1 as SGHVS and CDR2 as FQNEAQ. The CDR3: CASSFQNNQPQHF. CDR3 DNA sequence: TGTGCCAGCAGCTTCCAGAACAATCAGCCCCAGCATTTT.

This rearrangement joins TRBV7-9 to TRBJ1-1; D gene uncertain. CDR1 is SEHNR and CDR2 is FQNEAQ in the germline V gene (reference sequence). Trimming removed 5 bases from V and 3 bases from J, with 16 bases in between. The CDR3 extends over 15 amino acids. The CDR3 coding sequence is TGTGCCAGCAGCCCCCCGATAATGTGGGACACTGAAGCTTTCTTT. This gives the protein CASSPPIMWDTEAFF. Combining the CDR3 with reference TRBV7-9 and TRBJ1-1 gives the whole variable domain DTGVSQNPRHKITKRGQNVTFRCDPISEHNRLYWYRQTLGQGPEFLTYFQNEAQLEKSRLLSDRFSAERPKGSFSTLEIQRTEQGDSAMYLCASSPPIMWDTEAFFGQGTRLTVV.

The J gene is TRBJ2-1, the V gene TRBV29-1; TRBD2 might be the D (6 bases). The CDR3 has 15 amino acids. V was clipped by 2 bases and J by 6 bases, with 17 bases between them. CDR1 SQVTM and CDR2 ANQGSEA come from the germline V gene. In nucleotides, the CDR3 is TGCAGCGTTGAAAGCCCGGAGGGCCTCCTCAATGAGCAGTTCTTC. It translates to CSVESPEGLLNEQFF.

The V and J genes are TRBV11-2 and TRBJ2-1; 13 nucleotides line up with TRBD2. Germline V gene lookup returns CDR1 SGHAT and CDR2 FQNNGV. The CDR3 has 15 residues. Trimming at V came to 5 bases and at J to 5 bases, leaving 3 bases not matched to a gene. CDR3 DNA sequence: TGTGCCAGCAGCATGGGACTAGCGGGACACAATGAGCAGTTCTTC. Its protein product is CASSMGLAGHNEQFF.

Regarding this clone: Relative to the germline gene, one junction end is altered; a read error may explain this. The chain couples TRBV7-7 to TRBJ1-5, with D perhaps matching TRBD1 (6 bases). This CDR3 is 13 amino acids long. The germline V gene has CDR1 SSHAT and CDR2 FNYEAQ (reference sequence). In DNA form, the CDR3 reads TGTGCTAGCAGCCCGGGAAGGGGGGAGCCCCAGCATTTT. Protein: CASSPGRGEPQHF.

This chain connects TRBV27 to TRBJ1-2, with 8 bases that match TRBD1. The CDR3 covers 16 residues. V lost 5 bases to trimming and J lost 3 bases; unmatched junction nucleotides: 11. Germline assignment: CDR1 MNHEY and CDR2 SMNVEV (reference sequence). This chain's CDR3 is CASSLGVGGQDYGYTF. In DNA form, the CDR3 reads TGTGCCAGCAGTCTCGGCGTGGGGGGACAGGACTATGGCTACACCTTC.

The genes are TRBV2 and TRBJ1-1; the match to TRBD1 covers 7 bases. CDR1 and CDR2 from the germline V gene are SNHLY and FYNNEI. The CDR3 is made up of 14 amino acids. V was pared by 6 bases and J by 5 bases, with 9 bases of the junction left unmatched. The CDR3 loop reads CASRDTQGGTEAFF. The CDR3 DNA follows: TGTGCCAGCAGGGACACTCAGGGGGGGACTGAAGCTTTCTTT.

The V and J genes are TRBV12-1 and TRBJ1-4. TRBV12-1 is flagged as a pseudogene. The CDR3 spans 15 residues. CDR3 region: CASSLVRATNEKLFF. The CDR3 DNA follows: TGTGCCAGCAGTCTCGTGCGGGCAACTAATGAAAAACTGTTTTTT.